Shown below are 15 T cell receptor beta chains from a single sample sequenced in a study of Graves' ophthalmopathy and Graves' hyperthyroidism. From RNA, the CDR3 regions of TCR beta chains were amplified and sequenced. RT-PCR in the first round used HTBI primers; a second-round multiplex PCR followed. TCRdb called the multiplex PCR reads again in MiXCR, with one record for every CDR3 protein. The sample records 350,000 to 400,000 distinct CDR3 sequences, approximately 16% being singletons. The sample taken for sequencing was peripheral blood. These receptors were obtained from a young woman with Graves' ophthalmopathy.

This clonotype was seen ten or more times. V is TRBV25-1 and J is TRBJ1-1; tentatively, D is TRBD1 (5 bases). V dropped 2 bases and J dropped 11 bases, with 9 bases sitting between them. Germline values: CDR1 MGHDK, CDR2 SYGVNS. This CDR3 comprises 11 residues. The CDR3 here is CASSERGRAFF. The CDR3, as DNA: TGTGCCAGCAGTGAACGGGGACGCGCTTTCTTT. Supplemented by reference TRBV25-1 and TRBJ1-1, the full variable domain reads EADIYQTPRYLVIGTGKKITLECSQTMGHDKMYWYQQDPGMELHLIHYSYGVNSTEKGDLSSESTVSRIRTEHFPLTLESARPSHTSQYLCASSERGRAFFGQGTRLTVV.

The chain has TRBV29-1 and TRBJ2-7; 14 bases are shared with TRBD2. The CDR3 sequence is 13 residues long. CDR1 SQVTM and CDR2 ANQGSEA come from the germline V gene. Losses at the gene ends were 6 bases for V and 6 bases for J; bases not matched to a gene: 4. In DNA form, the CDR3 reads TGCAGCGTGGGACTAGCGGGAGTCGGCGAGCAGTACTTC. It is translated as CSVGLAGVGEQYF.

This clonotype was detected ten times or more. CDR3 protein: CASSLTASSYNSPLHF. In DNA form, the CDR3 reads TGCGCCAGCAGCTTAACCGCAAGCTCCTATAATTCACCCCTCCACTTT. The gene calls are TRBV5-1 and TRBJ1-6; D uncertain. The CDR3 is made up of 16 amino acids. Trimming removed 2 bases from V and 0 bases from J, with 9 bases in between. Germline V gene sequence: CDR1 SGHRS, CDR2 YFSETQ.

The V gene is TRBV30, the J gene TRBJ1-5; tentatively, D is TRBD1 (5 bases). Trimming pared 1 base from V and 4 bases from J, leaving 14 bases between. The CDR3 contains 15 residues. Per germline, CDR1 GTSNPN and CDR2 SVGIG (reference sequence). In nucleotides, the CDR3 is TGTGCCTGGAGTGCAGGGAGTGCGGGAAATCAGCCCCAGCATTTT. Translation gives CAWSAGSAGNQPQHF. The complete variable domain, with remaining parts taken from reference TRBV30 and TRBJ1-5, reads SQTIHQWPATLVQPVGSPLSLECTVEGTSNPNLYWYRQAAGRGLQLLFYSVGIGQISSEVPQNLSASRPQDRQFILSSKKLLLSDSGFYLCAWSAGSAGNQPQHFGDGTRLSIL.

Many counts were recorded for this clonotype. The chain carries TRBV6-2 or TRBV6-3 and TRBJ2-7; D is tentatively TRBD1 or TRBD2 (6 bases each). The germline V gene has CDR1 MNHEY and CDR2 SVGEGT. CDR3 length: 15 residues. V was trimmed by 2 bases and J by 6 bases, leaving 17 bases between them. DNA of the CDR3: TGTGCCAGCAGTTACCCCCAGACGGGGGCCCTCGAGCAGTACTTC. It translates to CASSYPQTGALEQYF.

In this sample, this clonotype turned up many times. The J gene is TRBJ1-1, the V gene TRBV7-8; no firm D call. Germline V gives CDR1 SGHVS, CDR2 FQNEAQ. The CDR3 length is 15 residues. The V end was cut by 5 bases, the J end by 0 bases, with 13 bases between. The CDR3 region has the DNA TGTGCCAGCAGCCCGCAATGGACGGTGAACACTGAAGCTTTCTTT. Amino acids: CASSPQWTVNTEAFF.

This clonotype occurred many times. Just one base apart from a much larger clone, this may be a read error. The chain links TRBV13 to TRBJ1-2; 7 bases map to TRBD1. Per germline, CDR1 PRHDT and CDR2 FYEKMQ (reference sequence). The trim removed 7 bases at V and 8 bases at J, leaving 16 bases unmatched. CDR3 size: 15 residues. The CDR3, as DNA: TGTGCCAGCAAGCTAGGGGGCTCAACTATGTGGGGCTACACCTTC. Translated: CASKLGGSTMWGYTF.

This clonotype was detected many times. This chain joins TRBV13 and TRBJ2-7, with D perhaps TRBD1 (6 bases). V shed 5 bases and J shed 0 bases, with 17 bases lying between them. The CDR3 length is 16 residues. The germline gives CDR1 PRHDT, CDR2 FYEKMQ (reference sequence). Here the CDR3 reads CASSPEGVGSSYEQYF. CDR3 nucleotide sequence: TGTGCCAGCAGCCCCGAGGGGGTGGGGAGCTCCTACGAGCAGTACTTC.

This clonotype has a count of ten or more. The gene calls are TRBV9 and TRBJ2-7, with 9 nucleotides matching TRBD1. The CDR3 length is 15 residues. Losses at the gene ends were 3 bases for V and 5 bases for J; bases not matched to a gene: 9. Germline V CDR1 and CDR2: SGDLS, YYNGEE. The CDR3 nucleotides read TGTGCCAGCAGCGAAAGGGACAGGGTGGTCGACGAGCAGTACTTC. Its translation: CASSERDRVVDEQYF.

V and J are TRBV12-3 or TRBV12-4 and TRBJ2-2; 12 positions agree with TRBD1. V lost 5 bases, J lost 4 bases, and 2 bases stayed unmatched. The CDR3 loop spans 15 amino acids. CDR3 in amino acids: CASSGGQGATGELFF. In DNA, the CDR3 is TGTGCCAGCAGTGGGGGACAGGGGGCCACCGGGGAGCTGTTTTTT.

This clonotype was observed many times. The gene calls are TRBV9 and TRBJ2-5, with D uncertain. V was pared by 4 bases and J by 5 bases, with 15 bases between. CDR1 is SGDLS and CDR2 is YYNGEE in the germline V gene. The length of the CDR3 is 14 residues. This CDR3 reads CASSPWPVQETQYF. As DNA, the CDR3 is TGTGCCAGCAGCCCATGGCCGGTGCAGGAGACCCAGTACTTC.

There are many counts of this clonotype. The chain has TRBV20-1 and TRBJ2-7, with TRBD2 matching 14 bases. CDR1 and CDR2 (germline): DFQATT, SNEGSKA (reference sequence). This CDR3 region has 17 residues. With 3 bases clipped from V and 7 bases from J, the junction kept 14 bases outside the gene matches. The CDR3: CSASPGTSGGRWWEQYF. As DNA, the CDR3 is TGCAGTGCTAGTCCCGGGACTAGCGGGGGCCGTTGGTGGGAGCAGTACTTC.

This clonotype has a count of ten or more. The chain uses TRBV6-1 and TRBJ1-1; D is unresolved. Trimming removed 5 bases from V and 6 bases from J, with 22 bases in between. The CDR3 length is 16 residues. Per the germline V gene, CDR1 is MNHNS and CDR2 is SASEGT. The chain's CDR3 is CASSPYPELSRAEAFF. The CDR3 coding sequence is TGTGCCAGCAGTCCGTACCCCGAGTTGAGTCGTGCTGAAGCTTTCTTT.

As regards this clonotype: A much more abundant neighbour one base away suggests this may be a read error. The genes are TRBV2 and TRBJ1-1; tentatively, D is TRBD1 (5 bases). CDR3 length: 14 amino acids. Germline V gene lookup returns CDR1 SNHLY and CDR2 FYNNEI. Written as DNA, the CDR3 is TGTGCCAGCAGGGGGGTCGGCATGAACACTGAATCTTTCTTT. Encoded protein: CASRGVGMNTESFF.

V is TRBV20-1 and J is TRBJ2-5, with 13 nucleotides matching TRBD2. This CDR3 has 17 residues. The trim removed 0 bases at V and 5 bases at J, leaving 9 bases unmatched. CDR1 is DFQATT, CDR2 SNEGSKA, per germline (reference sequence). In nucleotides, the CDR3 is TGCAGTGCTAGAGATATACTAGCGGGAGGGCCTGGGGAGACCCAGTACTTC. It yields the protein CSARDILAGGPGETQYF.